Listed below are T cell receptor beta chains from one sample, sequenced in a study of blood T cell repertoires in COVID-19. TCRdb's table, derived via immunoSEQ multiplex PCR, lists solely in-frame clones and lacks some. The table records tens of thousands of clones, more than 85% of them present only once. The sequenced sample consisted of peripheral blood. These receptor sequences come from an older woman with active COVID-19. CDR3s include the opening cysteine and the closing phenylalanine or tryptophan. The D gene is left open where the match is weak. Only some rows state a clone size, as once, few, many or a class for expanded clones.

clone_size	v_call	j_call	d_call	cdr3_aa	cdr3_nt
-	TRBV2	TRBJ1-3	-	CAGSGAMNTIYF	TGTGCCGGATCAGGGGCTATGAACACCATATATTTT
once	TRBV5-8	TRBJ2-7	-	CASSVTSSLYEQYF	TGTGCCAGCAGCGTGACTAGTTCCCTCTACGAGCAGTACTTC
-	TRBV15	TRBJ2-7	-	CATSRDLIPGEDSYEQYF	TGTGCCACCAGCAGAGATCTAATCCCGGGGGAGGACTCCTACGAGCAGTACTTC
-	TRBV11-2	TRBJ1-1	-	CASSQEVNTEAFF	TGTGCCAGCAGCCAGGAGGTAAACACTGAAGCTTTCTTT
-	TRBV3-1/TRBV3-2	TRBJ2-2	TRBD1	CASSPWDSYTGELFF	TGTGCCAGCAGCCCTTGGGACAGTTACACCGGGGAGCTGTTTTTT
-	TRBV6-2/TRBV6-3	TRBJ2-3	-	CASSYSAGRATYHPDTQYF	TGTGCCAGCAGTTACTCGGCGGGGCGGGCCACATACCATCCAGATACGCAGTATTTT
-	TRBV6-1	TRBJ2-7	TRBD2	CASSEREGYEQYF	TGTGCCAGCAGTGAAAGGGAGGGCTACGAGCAGTACTTC
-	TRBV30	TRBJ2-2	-	CAWRPGLLSGELFF	TGTGCCTGGAGACCCGGTCTACTGAGCGGGGAGCTGTTTTTT
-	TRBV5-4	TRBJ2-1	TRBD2	CASSSGGAGAYNEQFF	TGTGCCAGCAGCTCCGGGGGGGCGGGAGCGTACAATGAGCAGTTCTTC
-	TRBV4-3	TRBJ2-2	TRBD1	CASSPGQTTGELFF	TGCGCCAGCAGCCCGGGACAGACCACCGGGGAGCTGTTTTTT
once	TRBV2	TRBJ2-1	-	CASRYSGGYNEQFF	TGTGCCAGCAGGTATAGCGGAGGTTACAATGAGCAGTTCTTC
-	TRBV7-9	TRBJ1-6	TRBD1	CASSPGTDYNSPLHF	TGTGCCAGCAGCCCAGGGACAGACTATAATTCACCCCTCCACTTT
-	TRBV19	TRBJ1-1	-	CASSTAGSSNTEAFF	TGTGCCAGTAGTACAGCCGGGAGTTCGAACACTGAAGCTTTCTTT
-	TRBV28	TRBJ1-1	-	CASTPRPGVTEAFF	TGTGCCAGCACCCCCCGGCCGGGTGTCACTGAAGCTTTCTTT
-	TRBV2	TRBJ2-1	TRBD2	CASSGESGILEQFF	TGTGCCAGCAGTGGGGAAAGCGGGATCCTGGAGCAGTTCTTC
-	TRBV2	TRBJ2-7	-	CASRVDGITYEQYF	TGTGCCAGCAGGGTTGACGGGATTACCTACGAGCAGTACTTC
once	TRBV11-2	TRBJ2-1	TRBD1	CASSLGQGGYNEQFF	TGTGCCAGCAGCTTGGGACAGGGAGGGTACAATGAGCAGTTCTTC
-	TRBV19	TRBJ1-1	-	CASRLGQRNTEAFF	TGTGCCAGTAGACTCGGACAGAGGAACACTGAAGCTTTCTTT
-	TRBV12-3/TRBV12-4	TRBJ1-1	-	CASSSLQGTEAFF	TGTGCCAGCAGCTCCCTGCAGGGCACTGAAGCTTTCTTT
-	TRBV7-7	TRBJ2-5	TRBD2	CASSLGGTSGTQYF	TGTGCTAGCAGCTTAGGGGGGACTAGCGGGACCCAGTACTTC
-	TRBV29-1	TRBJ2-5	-	CSVDPNRAQETQYF	TGCAGCGTTGACCCCAACAGGGCCCAAGAGACCCAGTACTTC
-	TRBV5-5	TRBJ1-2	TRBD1	CASSPRVGQGNYGYTF	TGTGCCAGCAGCCCGAGGGTGGGACAGGGCAACTATGGCTACACCTTC
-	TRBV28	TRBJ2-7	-	CASSTQDSTYEQYF	TGTGCCAGCAGTACCCAGGACAGCACCTACGAGCAGTACTTC
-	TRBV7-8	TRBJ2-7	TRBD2	CASSPSGNYEQYF	TGTGCCAGCAGCCCTAGCGGGAACTACGAGCAGTACTTC
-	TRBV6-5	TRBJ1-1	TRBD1	CASRVGQMNTEAFF	TGTGCCAGCAGAGTGGGACAGATGAACACTGAAGCTTTCTTT
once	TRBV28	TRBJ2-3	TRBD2	CASSLSTSGSTDTQYF	TGTGCCAGCAGTTTATCGACTAGCGGTAGCACAGATACGCAGTATTTT
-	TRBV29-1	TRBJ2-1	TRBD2	CSVAGLAQTSSYNEQFF	TGCAGCGTTGCTGGACTAGCCCAAACCAGCTCCTACAATGAGCAGTTCTTC
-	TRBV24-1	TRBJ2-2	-	CATSAPGEGLNTGELFF	TGTGCCACCAGTGCCCCGGGTGAGGGTCTGAACACCGGGGAGCTGTTTTTT
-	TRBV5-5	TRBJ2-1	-	CASSSGVGASYNEQFF	TGTGCCAGCAGTTCGGGGGTGGGCGCGTCCTACAATGAGCAGTTCTTC
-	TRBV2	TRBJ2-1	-	CASTRLASYNEQFF	TGTGCCAGCACCCGGCTAGCTTCCTACAATGAGCAGTTCTTC
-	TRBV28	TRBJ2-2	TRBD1	CASSPTGERTGELFF	TGTGCCAGCAGTCCAACAGGGGAAAGGACCGGGGAGCTGTTTTTT
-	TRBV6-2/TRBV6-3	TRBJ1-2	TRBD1	CASSDRRTGDAYGYTF	TGTGCCAGCAGCGACCGTCGGACAGGGGATGCGTATGGCTACACCTTC
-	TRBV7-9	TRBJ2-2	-	CASSLGTAPRTGELFF	TGTGCCAGCAGCTTAGGGACTGCCCCCCGCACCGGGGAGCTGTTTTTT
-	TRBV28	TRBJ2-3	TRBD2	CASSLRTSGRTTDTQYF	TGTGCCAGCAGTTTAAGGACTAGCGGGAGAACCACAGATACGCAGTATTTT
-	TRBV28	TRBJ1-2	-	CASSPRSGGGGYTF	TGTGCCAGCAGTCCCCGAAGCGGGGGGGGTGGCTACACCTTC
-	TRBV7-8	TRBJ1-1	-	CASSLGANTEAFF	TGTGCCAGCAGCCTGGGGGCTAACACTGAAGCTTTCTTT
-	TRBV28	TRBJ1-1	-	CASRDFNSWTEAFF	TGTGCCAGCAGGGACTTCAACTCGTGGACTGAAGCTTTCTTT
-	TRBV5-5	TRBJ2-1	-	CASSLVTDEQFF	TGTGCCAGCAGCTTGGTTACAGATGAGCAGTTCTTC
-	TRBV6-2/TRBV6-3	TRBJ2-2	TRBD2	CASSRLAGEVGELFF	TGTGCCAGCAGTCGACTAGCGGGAGAAGTCGGGGAGCTGTTTTTT
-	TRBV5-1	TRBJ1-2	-	CASSLATTDNGYTF	TGCGCCAGCAGCTTGGCCACGACAGATAATGGCTACACCTTC
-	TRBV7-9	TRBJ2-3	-	CASSLALVSADTQYF	TGTGCCAGCAGCTTAGCTTTAGTGTCGGCAGATACGCAGTATTTT
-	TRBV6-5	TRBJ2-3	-	CASSSGDTQYF	TGTGCCAGCAGTTCGGGGGATACGCAGTATTTT
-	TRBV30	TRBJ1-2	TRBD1	CAWRPFGTGDGYTF	TGTGCCTGGAGACCATTCGGGACAGGGGATGGCTACACCTTC
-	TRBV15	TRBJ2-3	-	CATSTRLGLGDTQYF	TGTGCCACCAGCACCCGACTAGGTCTGGGAGATACGCAGTATTTT
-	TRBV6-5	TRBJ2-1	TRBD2	CASSPLAGVYNEQFF	TGTGCCAGCAGCCCACTAGCGGGAGTTTACAATGAGCAGTTCTTC
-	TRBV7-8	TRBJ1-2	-	CASSPRVWFYGYTF	TGTGCCAGCAGCCCCAGGGTCTGGTTCTATGGCTACACCTTC
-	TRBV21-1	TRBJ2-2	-	CASRTGLAGYRTGELFF	TGTGCCAGCAGAACCGGACTAGCGGGATACCGCACCGGGGAGCTGTTTTTT
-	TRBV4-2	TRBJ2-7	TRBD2	CASSQDWSGLGEQYF	TGTGCCAGCAGCCAAGATTGGTCTGGACTAGGCGAGCAGTACTTC
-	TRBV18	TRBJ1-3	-	CASSPLQGAGNTIYF	TGTGCCAGCTCACCCCTACAGGGTGCCGGAAACACCATATATTTT
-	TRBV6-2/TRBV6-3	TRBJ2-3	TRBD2	CASSIRGGTVTDTQYF	TGTGCCAGCAGTATACGGGGGGGGACTGTCACAGATACGCAGTATTTT
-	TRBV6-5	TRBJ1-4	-	CASTGNNEKLFF	TGTGCCAGCACAGGGAATAATGAAAAACTGTTTTTT
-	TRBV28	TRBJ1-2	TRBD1	CASSPRGTANYGYTF	TGTGCCAGCAGCCCCCGAGGGACAGCTAACTATGGCTACACCTTC
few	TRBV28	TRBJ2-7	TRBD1	CASSLWYLGQGVSYEQYF	TGTGCCAGCAGTTTATGGTATCTAGGACAGGGGGTTTCCTACGAGCAGTACTTC